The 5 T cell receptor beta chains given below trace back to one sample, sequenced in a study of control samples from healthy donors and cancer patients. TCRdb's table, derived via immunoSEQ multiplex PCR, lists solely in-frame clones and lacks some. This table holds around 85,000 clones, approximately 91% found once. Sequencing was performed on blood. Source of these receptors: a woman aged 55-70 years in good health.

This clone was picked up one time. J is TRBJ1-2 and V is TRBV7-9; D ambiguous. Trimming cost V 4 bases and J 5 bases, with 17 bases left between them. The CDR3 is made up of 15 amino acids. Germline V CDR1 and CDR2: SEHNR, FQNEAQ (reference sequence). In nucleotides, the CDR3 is TGTGCCAGCAGCTCCGGCGGTGGTGGCATTTATGGCTACACCTTC. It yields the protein CASSSGGGGIYGYTF.

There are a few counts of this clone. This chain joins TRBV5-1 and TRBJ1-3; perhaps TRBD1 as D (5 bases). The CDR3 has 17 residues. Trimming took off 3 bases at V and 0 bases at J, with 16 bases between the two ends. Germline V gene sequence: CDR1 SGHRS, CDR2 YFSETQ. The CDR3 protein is CASSSWGGRSSGNTIYF. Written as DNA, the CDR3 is TGCGCCAGCAGCTCATGGGGGGGACGGAGCTCTGGAAACACCATATATTTT.

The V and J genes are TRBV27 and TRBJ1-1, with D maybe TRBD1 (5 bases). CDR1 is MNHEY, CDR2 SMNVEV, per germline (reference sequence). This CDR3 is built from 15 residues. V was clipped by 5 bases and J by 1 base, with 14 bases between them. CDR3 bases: TGTGCCAGCAGTACCTCAGGGAGGGGGAACACTGAAGCTTTCTTT. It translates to CASSTSGRGNTEAFF.

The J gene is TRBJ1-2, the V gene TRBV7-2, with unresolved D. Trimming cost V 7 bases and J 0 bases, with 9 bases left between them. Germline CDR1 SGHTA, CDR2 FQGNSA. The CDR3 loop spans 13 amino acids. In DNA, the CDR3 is TGTGCCAGCACCCGGGTGTCTAACTATGGCTACACCTTC. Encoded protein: CASTRVSNYGYTF.

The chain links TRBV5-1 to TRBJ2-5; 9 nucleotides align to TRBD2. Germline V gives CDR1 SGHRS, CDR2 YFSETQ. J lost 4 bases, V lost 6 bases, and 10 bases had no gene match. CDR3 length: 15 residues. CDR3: CASNPLAGWGETQYF. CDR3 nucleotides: TGCGCCAGCAACCCGCTAGCGGGGTGGGGAGAGACCCAGTACTTC.